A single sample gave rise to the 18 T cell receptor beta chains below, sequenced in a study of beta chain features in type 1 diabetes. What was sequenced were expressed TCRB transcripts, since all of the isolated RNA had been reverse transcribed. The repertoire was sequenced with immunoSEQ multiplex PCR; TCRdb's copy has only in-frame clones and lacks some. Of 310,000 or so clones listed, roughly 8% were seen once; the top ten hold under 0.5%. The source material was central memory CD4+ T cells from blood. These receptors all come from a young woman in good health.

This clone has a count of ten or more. The CDR3 region has the DNA TGTGCCAGCAGCCTACAGCCCTCTGGAAACACCATATATTTT. The encoded protein is CASSLQPSGNTIYF. The chain employs TRBV7-2 and TRBJ1-3; no firm D call. This CDR3 is 14 amino acids long. Germline V gene data show CDR1 as SGHTA and CDR2 as FQGNSA. V was shortened by 5 bases and J by 0 bases, with 8 bases between the two germline ends.

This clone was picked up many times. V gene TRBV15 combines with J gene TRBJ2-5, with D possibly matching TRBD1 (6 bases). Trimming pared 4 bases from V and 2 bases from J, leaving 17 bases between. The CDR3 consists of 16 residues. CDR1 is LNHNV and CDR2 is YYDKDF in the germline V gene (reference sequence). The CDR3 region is CATSTEVGHVQETQYF. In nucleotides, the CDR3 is TGTGCCACCAGCACCGAGGTGGGACACGTACAAGAGACCCAGTACTTC.

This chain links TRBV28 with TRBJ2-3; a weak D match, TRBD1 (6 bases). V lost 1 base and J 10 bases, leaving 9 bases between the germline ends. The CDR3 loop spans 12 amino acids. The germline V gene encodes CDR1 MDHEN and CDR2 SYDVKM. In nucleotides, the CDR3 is TGTGCCAGCAGTTTATACAGGGATCCGCAGTATTTT. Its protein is CASSLYRDPQYF.

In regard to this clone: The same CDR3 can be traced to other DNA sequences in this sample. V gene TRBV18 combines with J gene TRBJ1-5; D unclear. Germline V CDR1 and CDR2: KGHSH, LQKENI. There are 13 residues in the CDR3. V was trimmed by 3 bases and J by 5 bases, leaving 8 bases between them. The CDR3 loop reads CASSPGRDQPQHF. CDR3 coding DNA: TGTGCCAGCTCACCGGGGAGGGATCAGCCCCAGCATTTT.

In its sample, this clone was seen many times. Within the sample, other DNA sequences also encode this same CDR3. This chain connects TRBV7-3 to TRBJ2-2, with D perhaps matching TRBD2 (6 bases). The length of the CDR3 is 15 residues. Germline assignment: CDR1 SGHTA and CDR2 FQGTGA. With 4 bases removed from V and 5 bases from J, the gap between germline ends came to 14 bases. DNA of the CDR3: TGTGCCAGCAGCTCCTCGGAGGGTGGAACCGGGGAGCTGTTTTTT. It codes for CASSSSEGGTGELFF.

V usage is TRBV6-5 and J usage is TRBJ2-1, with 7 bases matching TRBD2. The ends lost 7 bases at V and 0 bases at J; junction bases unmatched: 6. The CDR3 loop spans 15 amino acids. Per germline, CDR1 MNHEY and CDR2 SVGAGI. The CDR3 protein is CASKKRDYSYNEQFF. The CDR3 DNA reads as TGTGCCAGCAAGAAGCGGGATTACTCCTACAATGAGCAGTTCTTC.

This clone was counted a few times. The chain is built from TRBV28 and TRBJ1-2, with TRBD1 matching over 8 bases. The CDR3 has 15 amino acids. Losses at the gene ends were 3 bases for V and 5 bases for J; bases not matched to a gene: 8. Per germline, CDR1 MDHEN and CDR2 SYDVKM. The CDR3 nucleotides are TGTGCCAGCAGTTTCCTGGACAGGGTGGAGTATGGCTACACCTTC. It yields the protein CASSFLDRVEYGYTF.

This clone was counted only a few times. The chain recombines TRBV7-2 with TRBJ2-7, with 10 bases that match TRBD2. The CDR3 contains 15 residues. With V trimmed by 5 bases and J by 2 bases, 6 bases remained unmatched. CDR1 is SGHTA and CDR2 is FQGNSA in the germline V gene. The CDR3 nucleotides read TGTGCCAGCAGCACACGGACTAGCGGTGCCTACGAGCAGTACTTC. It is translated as CASSTRTSGAYEQYF.

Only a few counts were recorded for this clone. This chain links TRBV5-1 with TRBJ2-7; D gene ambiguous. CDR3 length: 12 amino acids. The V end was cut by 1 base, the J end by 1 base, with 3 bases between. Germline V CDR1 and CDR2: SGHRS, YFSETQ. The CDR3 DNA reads TGCGCCAGCAGCTTGCCATCCTACGAGCAGTACTTC. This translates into CASSLPSYEQYF.

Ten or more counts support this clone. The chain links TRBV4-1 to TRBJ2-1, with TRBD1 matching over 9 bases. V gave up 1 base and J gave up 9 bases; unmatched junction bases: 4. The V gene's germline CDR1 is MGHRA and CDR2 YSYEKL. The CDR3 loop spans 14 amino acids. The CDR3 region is CASSQGTGGPEQFF. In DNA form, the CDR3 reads TGCGCCAGCAGCCAAGGAACAGGGGGCCCTGAGCAGTTCTTC.

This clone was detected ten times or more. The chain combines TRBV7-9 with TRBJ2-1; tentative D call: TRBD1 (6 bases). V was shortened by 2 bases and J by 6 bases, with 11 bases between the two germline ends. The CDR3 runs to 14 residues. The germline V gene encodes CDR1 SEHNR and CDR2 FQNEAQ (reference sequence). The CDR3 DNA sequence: TGTGCCAGCAGCTTACGGCAGGGGACCAATGAGCAGTTCTTC. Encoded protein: CASSLRQGTNEQFF.

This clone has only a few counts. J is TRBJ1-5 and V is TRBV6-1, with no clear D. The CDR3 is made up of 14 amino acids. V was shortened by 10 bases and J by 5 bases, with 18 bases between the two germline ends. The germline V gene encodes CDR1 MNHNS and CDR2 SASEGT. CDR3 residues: CATATGGQDQPQHF. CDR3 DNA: TGTGCCACGGCGACGGGAGGGCAGGATCAGCCCCAGCATTTT.

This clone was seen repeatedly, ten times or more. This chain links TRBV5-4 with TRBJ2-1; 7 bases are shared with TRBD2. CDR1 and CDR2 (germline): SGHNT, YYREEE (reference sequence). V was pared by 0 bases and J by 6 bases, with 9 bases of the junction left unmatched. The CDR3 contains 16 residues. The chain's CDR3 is CASSLEPRLALNEQFF. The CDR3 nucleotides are TGTGCCAGCAGCTTGGAGCCGCGACTAGCCCTCAATGAGCAGTTCTTC. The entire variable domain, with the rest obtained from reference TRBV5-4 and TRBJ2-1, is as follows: ETGVTQSPTHLIKTRGQQVTLRCSSQSGHNTVSWYQQALGQGPQFIFQYYREEENGRGNFPPRFSGLQFPNYSSELNVNALELDDSALYLCASSLEPRLALNEQFFGPGTRLTVL.

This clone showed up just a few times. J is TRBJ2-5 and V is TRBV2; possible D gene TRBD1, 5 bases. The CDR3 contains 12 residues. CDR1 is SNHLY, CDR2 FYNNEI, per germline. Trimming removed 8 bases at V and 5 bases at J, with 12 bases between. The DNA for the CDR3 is TGTGCCAGCCAGGGATTGGGGGAGACCCAGTACTTC. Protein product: CASQGLGETQYF. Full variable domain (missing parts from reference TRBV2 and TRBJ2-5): EPEVTQTPSHQVTQMGQEVILRCVPISNHLYFYWYRQILGQKVEFLVSFYNNEISEKSEIFDDQFSVERPDGSNFTLKIRSTKLEDSAMYFCASQGLGETQYFGPGTRLLVL.

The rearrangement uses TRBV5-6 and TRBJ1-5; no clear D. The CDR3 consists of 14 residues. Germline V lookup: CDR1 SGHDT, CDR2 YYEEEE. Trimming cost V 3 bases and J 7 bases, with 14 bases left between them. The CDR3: CASSYERDSQPQHF. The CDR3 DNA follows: TGTGCCAGCAGCTATGAGAGGGATTCCCAGCCCCAGCATTTT. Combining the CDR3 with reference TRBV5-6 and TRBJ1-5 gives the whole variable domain DAGVTQSPTHLIKTRGQQVTLRCSPKSGHDTVSWYQQALGQGPQFIFQYYEEEERQRGNFPDRFSGHQFPNYSSELNVNALLLGDSALYLCASSYERDSQPQHFGDGTRLSIL.

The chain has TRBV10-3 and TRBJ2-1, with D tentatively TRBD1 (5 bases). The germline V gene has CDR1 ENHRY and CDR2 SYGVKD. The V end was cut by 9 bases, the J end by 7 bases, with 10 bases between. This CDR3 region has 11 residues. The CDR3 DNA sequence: TGTGCCATAGACAGTGGGAATGAGCAGTTCTTC. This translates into CAIDSGNEQFF.

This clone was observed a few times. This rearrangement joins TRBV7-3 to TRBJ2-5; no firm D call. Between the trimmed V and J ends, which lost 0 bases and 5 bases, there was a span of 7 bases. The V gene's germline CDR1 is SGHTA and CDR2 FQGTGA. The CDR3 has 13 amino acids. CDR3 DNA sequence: TGTGCCAGCAGCTTAACCCTATGGGAGACCCAGTACTTC. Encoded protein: CASSLTLWETQYF.

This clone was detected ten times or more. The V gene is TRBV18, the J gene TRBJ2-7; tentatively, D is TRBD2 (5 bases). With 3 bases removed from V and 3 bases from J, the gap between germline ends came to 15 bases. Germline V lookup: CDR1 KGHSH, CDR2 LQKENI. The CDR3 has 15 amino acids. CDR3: CASSPVRTGRYEQYF. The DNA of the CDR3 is TGTGCCAGCTCACCGGTTAGGACTGGGCGCTACGAGCAGTACTTC.